These 20 T cell receptor beta chains were sequenced from one sample in a study of beta chain features in type 1 diabetes. Every bit of the isolated RNA underwent reverse transcription, so sequencing read expressed TCRB transcripts. The protocol was immunoSEQ multiplex PCR, while the TCRdb copy is restricted to in-frame clones and leaves out a portion. The sample gives 300,000 to 400,000 clones, approximately 8% of which show up once; 0.44% is in the top ten. Sequenced input: central memory CD4+ T cells from blood. These receptors were obtained from a woman in her late teens or twenties in good health.

The V and J genes are TRBV7-2 and TRBJ2-3; perhaps TRBD2 as D (5 bases). The CDR3 extends over 14 amino acids. V shed 3 bases and J shed 7 bases, with 14 bases lying between them. Germline CDR1 reads SGHTA; CDR2 reads FQGNSA. CDR3 bases: TGTGCCAGCAGCTTGGAGAGGGCCGGGTATACGCAGTATTTT. Its protein is CASSLERAGYTQYF.

The chain combines TRBV4-2 with TRBJ2-7; D possibly corresponds to TRBD2 (5 bases). This CDR3 has 15 amino acids. Germline V lookup: CDR1 LGHNA, CDR2 YNFKEQ. V lost 0 bases and J lost 5, with 14 bases in between. CDR3 DNA: TGTGCCAGCAGCCAAGATCGAGGGTATCCGGACGAGCAGTACTTC. Translating gives CASSQDRGYPDEQYF.

This clone has only a few counts. This chain uses TRBV18 with TRBJ1-5; D is perhaps TRBD1 (6 bases). Trimming stripped 3 bases from V and 2 bases from J, with 11 bases between. Germline CDR1 reads KGHSH; CDR2 reads LQKENI. The CDR3 length is 15 residues. The CDR3 DNA follows: TGTGCCAGCTCACCGGCGGGGGGCCGCAATCAGCCCCAGCATTTT. Translation: CASSPAGGRNQPQHF.

The chain couples TRBV6-5 to TRBJ2-7; tentatively, D is TRBD1 (6 bases). Deletions cut 4 bases from V and 6 bases from J, with 10 bases between. CDR1 is MNHEY, CDR2 SVGAGI, per germline. This CDR3 is 12 amino acids long. The CDR3 loop reads CASSSQGFEQYF. DNA of the CDR3: TGTGCCAGCAGTTCACAGGGATTCGAGCAGTACTTC.

This clone showed up just a few times. The chain has TRBV7-2 and TRBJ1-2; the D is unclear. CDR3 length equals 13 residues. CDR1 and CDR2 from the germline V gene are SGHTA and FQGNSA. The V and J ends lost 3 bases and 2 bases respectively, with 7 bases between them. This CDR3 reads CASSFLQNYGYTF. The CDR3, as DNA: TGTGCCAGCAGCTTCCTGCAGAACTATGGCTACACCTTC.

The chain is built from TRBV7-2 and TRBJ1-2; 8 bases map to TRBD1. Per the germline V gene, CDR1 is SGHTA and CDR2 is FQGNSA. CDR3 length: 13 amino acids. V gave up 3 bases and J gave up 4 bases; unmatched junction bases: 1. CDR3: CASSLTGAYGYTF. CDR3 DNA: TGTGCCAGCAGCTTGACAGGGGCCTATGGCTACACCTTC.

The J gene is TRBJ2-3, the V gene TRBV28, with D perhaps matching TRBD1 or TRBD2 (6 bases each). Looked up from germline, CDR1 is MDHEN and CDR2 is SYDVKM. V dropped 3 bases and J dropped 5 bases, with 12 bases sitting between them. This CDR3 region has 14 residues. CDR3: CASSFGGLRDTQYF. The DNA of the CDR3 is TGTGCCAGCAGTTTTGGGGGGCTCAGAGATACGCAGTATTTT.

V is TRBV6-1 and J is TRBJ2-7; D uncertain. The CDR3 runs to 13 residues. Germline V gene sequence: CDR1 MNHNS, CDR2 SASEGT. V was clipped by 2 bases and J by 4 bases, with 9 bases between them. The DNA for the CDR3 is TGTGCCAGCAGTGAATTCAAAGGTTACGAGCAGTACTTC. Translation gives CASSEFKGYEQYF.

V gene TRBV7-9 combines with J gene TRBJ2-3; TRBD2 matches 9 bases. The V and J ends lost 6 bases and 3 bases, in that order; junction bases with no gene match: 16. The V gene's germline CDR1 is SEHNR and CDR2 FQNEAQ (reference sequence). The CDR3 length is 18 residues. CDR3 sequence (DNA): TGTGCCAGCAGTCAGGCCGGGACTAGCTGGGGTGGAACAGATACGCAGTATTTT. Translation gives CASSQAGTSWGGTDTQYF.

The chain carries TRBV21-1 and TRBJ1-2; the tabulated D call, TRBD1, remains unverified against the DNA. TRBV21-1 is classified as a pseudogene. This CDR3 is 16 amino acids long. CDR3 DNA sequence: TGTGCCAGCAGCAACCTTTGGGGTGGGACAGACCGTTGCTACACCTTC. It specifies CASSNLWGGTDRCYTF.

V and J are TRBV7-9 and TRBJ1-2, with 9 bases matching TRBD1. The CDR3 spans 15 residues. The germline V gene has CDR1 SEHNR and CDR2 FQNEAQ (reference sequence). The trim removed 0 bases at V and 6 bases at J, leaving 5 bases unmatched. The CDR3 DNA reads as TGTGCCAGCAGCTTAGCTTGGACAGGGGTTAATGGCTACACCTTC. Protein sequence: CASSLAWTGVNGYTF.

This clone was observed a few times. The chain links TRBV7-2 to TRBJ2-1, with TRBD2 identical over 11 bases. The ends lost 1 base at V and 13 bases at J; junction bases unmatched: 18. Per germline, CDR1 SGHTA and CDR2 FQGNSA. CDR3 length: 18 amino acids. CDR3 residues: CASSLGFVSGRANRPQFF. As DNA, the CDR3 is TGTGCCAGCAGCTTAGGGTTTGTTAGCGGGAGGGCCAATCGCCCCCAGTTCTTC. The full variable domain, completed using reference TRBV7-2 and TRBJ2-1, is GAGVSQSPSNKVTEKGKDVELRCDPISGHTALYWYRQSLGQGLEFLIYFQGNSAPDKSGLPSDRFSAERTGGSVSTLTIQRTQQEDSAVYLCASSLGFVSGRANRPQFFGPGTRLTVL.

The chain is built from TRBV29-1 and TRBJ1-2; 9 positions match TRBD1. CDR3 length: 14 amino acids. Germline CDR1 SQVTM, CDR2 ANQGSEA. The V segment lost 4 bases and the J segment 2 bases; nucleotides outside the gene matches: 5. CDR3 sequence (DNA): TGCAGCGTTGCGGGACAGGGCTCGAACTATGGCTACACCTTC. Translated, it gives CSVAGQGSNYGYTF.

This clone was counted a few times. V usage is TRBV5-1 and J usage is TRBJ2-1, with unresolved D. Germline lookup yields CDR1 SGHRS and CDR2 YFSETQ. The CDR3 runs to 11 residues. Trimming pared 1 base from V and 8 bases from J, leaving 4 bases between. Here the CDR3 reads CASSLSDEQFF. The CDR3 bases are TGCGCCAGCAGCTTGTCCGATGAGCAGTTCTTC. Variable domain in full (rest from reference TRBV5-1 and TRBJ2-1): KAGVTQTPRYLIKTRGQQVTLSCSPISGHRSVSWYQQTPGQGLQFLFEYFSETQRNKGNFPGRFSGRQFSNSRSEMNVSTLELGDSALYLCASSLSDEQFFGPGTRLTVL.

This clone was seen ten or more times. The V gene is TRBV11-2, the J gene TRBJ2-7; the match to TRBD1 covers 9 bases. Germline CDR1 SGHAT, CDR2 FQNNGV. Losses at the gene ends were 5 bases for V and 2 bases for J; bases not matched to a gene: 4. The CDR3 runs to 14 residues. The CDR3 loop reads CASSGQGITYEQYF. The DNA for the CDR3 is TGTGCCAGCAGCGGACAGGGGATCACCTACGAGCAGTACTTC. The full variable domain, completed using reference TRBV11-2 and TRBJ2-7, is EAGVAQSPRYKIIEKRQSVAFWCNPISGHATLYWYQQILGQGPKLLIQFQNNGVVDDSQLPKDRFSAERLKGVDSTLKIQPAKLEDSAVYLCASSGQGITYEQYFGPGTRLTVT.

This clone was counted only a few times. The chain carries TRBV11-2 and TRBJ1-1; TRBD1 might be the D (6 bases). Germline loops: CDR1 SGHAT, CDR2 FQNNGV. This CDR3 has 11 amino acids. The V end was cut by 5 bases, the J end by 10 bases, with 11 bases between. This CDR3 is CASSQGGRAFF. The CDR3 DNA sequence: TGTGCCAGCAGCCAAGGGGGAAGAGCTTTCTTT.

This clone has just a few counts. This chain joins TRBV7-2 and TRBJ2-1, with a tentative D call TRBD2 (6 bases). The V gene lost 4 bases and the J gene lost 9 bases, with 16 bases spanning the gap. The CDR3 runs to 14 residues. Germline V gives CDR1 SGHTA, CDR2 FQGNSA. This chain's CDR3 is CASSSLTRGVEQFF. CDR3 coding DNA: TGTGCCAGCAGCTCCTTGACTAGAGGAGTTGAGCAGTTCTTC.

The chain joins TRBV14 to TRBJ1-5, with 9 bases lining up with TRBD1. J lost 1 base, V lost 0 bases, and 10 bases had no gene match. The CDR3 runs 19 residues. Germline CDR1 is SGHDN and CDR2 is FVKESK. The CDR3 protein is CASSQDPGQGIRSNQPQHF. In nucleotides, the CDR3 is TGTGCCAGCAGCCAAGATCCGGGACAGGGAATACGGAGCAATCAGCCCCAGCATTTT.

This clone has just a few counts. The DNA of the CDR3 is TGTGCCAGCGGTAGGACAGGGGTGCGTAACTATGGCTACACCTTC. Translated, it gives CASGRTGVRNYGYTF. This rearrangement joins TRBV27 to TRBJ1-2, with 9 positions matching TRBD1. V shed 8 bases, J shed 1 base, and the junction held 8 bases outside the gene matches. CDR3 length: 15 residues. Per germline, CDR1 MNHEY and CDR2 SMNVEV (reference sequence).

This clone has only a few counts. This chain joins TRBV7-2 and TRBJ1-5; no clear D. CDR3 length: 13 amino acids. Germline CDR1 and CDR2: SGHTA and FQGNSA. Trimming took 6 bases from V and 6 from J, leaving 12 bases between them. CDR3 in amino acids: CASRSRGGQPQHF. CDR3 DNA sequence: TGTGCCAGCAGATCAAGAGGAGGTCAGCCCCAGCATTTT.